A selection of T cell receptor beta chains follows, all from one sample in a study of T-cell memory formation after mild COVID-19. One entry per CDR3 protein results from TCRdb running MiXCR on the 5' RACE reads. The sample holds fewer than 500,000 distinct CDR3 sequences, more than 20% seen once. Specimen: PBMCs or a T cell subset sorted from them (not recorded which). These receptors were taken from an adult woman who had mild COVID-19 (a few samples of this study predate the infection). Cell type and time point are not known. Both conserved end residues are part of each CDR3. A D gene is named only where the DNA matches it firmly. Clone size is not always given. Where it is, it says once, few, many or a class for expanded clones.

DNA: TGTGCCAGCAGCATCGGACTAGCGGGGGGTTACGGCGATGAGCAGTTCTTC; CDR3: CASSIGLAGGYGDEQFF; D: TRBD2; V: TRBV5-4; size: few; J: TRBJ2-1
DNA: TGTGCCAGTAGTTCGGGGGCTATGAGCTCCTACGAGCAGTACTTC; CDR3: CASSSGAMSSYEQYF; D: NA; V: TRBV19; size: NA; J: TRBJ2-7
DNA: TGTGCCACGCGGGGAGCTAGCGCTAGCAACAATGAGCAGTTCTTC; CDR3: CATRGASASNNEQFF; D: NA; V: TRBV7-8; size: NA; J: TRBJ2-1
DNA: TGTGCCAGCAGTTTTCAGAGTTTCACCGGGGAGCTGTTTTTT; CDR3: CASSFQSFTGELFF; D: NA; V: TRBV12-3/TRBV12-4; size: NA; J: TRBJ2-2
DNA: TGCGCCAGCAGCTTCGGACAAGAACGGCCAGAGACCCAGTACTTC; CDR3: CASSFGQERPETQYF; D: NA; V: TRBV5-1; size: few; J: TRBJ2-5
DNA: TGTGCCAGCAGTCCCTCTGAGGAGGGAGGCGAGCAGTACTTC; CDR3: CASSPSEEGGEQYF; D: NA; V: TRBV12-3/TRBV12-4; size: few; J: TRBJ2-7
DNA: TGTGCCGCCAGGGCGGGGATCGCCGGGGAGCTGTTTTTT; CDR3: CAARAGIAGELFF; D: NA; V: TRBV3-1; size: few; J: TRBJ2-2
DNA: TGCAGCGTTGAGAGACAGGGGCCCTCCTACGAGCAGTACTTC; CDR3: CSVERQGPSYEQYF; D: TRBD1; V: TRBV29-1; size: few; J: TRBJ2-7
DNA: TGCAGCGTCCGAATCCCGGGAAACACCATATATTTT; CDR3: CSVRIPGNTIYF; D: NA; V: TRBV29-1; size: few; J: TRBJ1-3
DNA: TGCGCCAGCAGCCCGGACAGGTCGAACACCATATATTTT; CDR3: CASSPDRSNTIYF; D: TRBD1; V: TRBV5-1; size: NA; J: TRBJ1-3
DNA: TGTGCCAGCAGCCCAACAAGGGGGACGAACAATGAGCAGTTCTTC; CDR3: CASSPTRGTNNEQFF; D: NA; V: TRBV3-1; size: few; J: TRBJ2-1
DNA: TGTGCCAGCAGTTTAGCGCGGGCTTACGAGCAGTACTTC; CDR3: CASSLARAYEQYF; D: NA; V: TRBV12-3/TRBV12-4; size: NA; J: TRBJ2-7
DNA: TGCGCCAGCAGCCAAGTTACCAGGACGTACGAGCAGTACTTC; CDR3: CASSQVTRTYEQYF; D: NA; V: TRBV4-1; size: NA; J: TRBJ2-7
DNA: TGTGCCAGCAGCTCCGACGGAAGTAGCGGGACCTCCTACAATGAGCAGTTCTTC; CDR3: CASSSDGSSGTSYNEQFF; D: TRBD2; V: TRBV7-6; size: NA; J: TRBJ2-1
DNA: TGCGCCAGCAGCTCCCTCTCGGGAAATTACAATGAGCAGTTCTTC; CDR3: CASSSLSGNYNEQFF; D: NA; V: TRBV5-1; size: NA; J: TRBJ2-1
DNA: TGTGCCAGCAGCTTGCTTGCGGGGGGCACCCAGCATTTT; CDR3: CASSLLAGGTQHF; D: NA; V: TRBV5-6; size: NA; J: TRBJ1-5
DNA: TGTGCCACCGCAGGGACCACAAGCTCCTACAATGAGCAGTTCTTC; CDR3: CATAGTTSSYNEQFF; D: NA; V: TRBV24-1; size: many; J: TRBJ2-1
DNA: TGTGCCAGCAGTTCCCGGTCTGAATCACCCCTCCACTTT; CDR3: CASSSRSESPLHF; D: NA; V: TRBV6-5; size: few; J: TRBJ1-6
DNA: TGTGCCAGCAGCCGGGGACTAGCGGGAGTTAGTGGTGAGCAGTTCTTC; CDR3: CASSRGLAGVSGEQFF; D: TRBD2; V: TRBV6-5; size: few; J: TRBJ2-1
DNA: TGTGCCATCAGTGAGTCGGCTAAGGACAGGGAATTTATCTCCTCCTACGAGCAGTACTTC; CDR3: CAISESAKDREFISSYEQYF; D: TRBD1; V: TRBV10-3; size: many; J: TRBJ2-7
DNA: TGCGCCAGCAGCCAACAGACCCTCTTGCCCTACGAGCAGTACTTC; CDR3: CASSQQTLLPYEQYF; D: NA; V: TRBV4-1; size: few; J: TRBJ2-7
DNA: TGCGCCAGCAGCTTGGCGACAGCCTCGAACACCGGGGAGCTGTTTTTT; CDR3: CASSLATASNTGELFF; D: NA; V: TRBV5-1; size: few; J: TRBJ2-2
DNA: TGTGCCAGCAGCCGTAGACAGGGTGACAATCAGCCCCAGCATTTT; CDR3: CASSRRQGDNQPQHF; D: TRBD1; V: TRBV11-2; size: NA; J: TRBJ1-5
DNA: TGTGCCACCAGCAACGTTCGTGGTAGGCAGGTCTACAATGAGCAGTTCTTC; CDR3: CATSNVRGRQVYNEQFF; D: NA; V: TRBV15; size: once; J: TRBJ2-1
DNA: TGTGCCAGCAGTTTACACCTGGGCAGGACCCACTACGAGCAGTACTTC; CDR3: CASSLHLGRTHYEQYF; D: NA; V: TRBV12-3/TRBV12-4; size: few; J: TRBJ2-7